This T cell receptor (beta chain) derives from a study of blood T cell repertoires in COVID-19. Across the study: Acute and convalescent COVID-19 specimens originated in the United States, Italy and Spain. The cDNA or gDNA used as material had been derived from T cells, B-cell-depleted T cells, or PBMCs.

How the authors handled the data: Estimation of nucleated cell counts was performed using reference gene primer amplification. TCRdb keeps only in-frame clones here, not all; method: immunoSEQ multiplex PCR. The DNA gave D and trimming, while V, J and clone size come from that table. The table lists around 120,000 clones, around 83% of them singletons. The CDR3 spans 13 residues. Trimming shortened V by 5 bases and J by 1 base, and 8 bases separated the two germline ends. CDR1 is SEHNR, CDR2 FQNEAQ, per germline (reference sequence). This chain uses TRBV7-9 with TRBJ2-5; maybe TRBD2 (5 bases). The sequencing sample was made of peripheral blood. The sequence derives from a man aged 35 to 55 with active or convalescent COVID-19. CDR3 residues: CASSPGSQETQYF. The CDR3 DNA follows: TGTGCCAGCAGCCCGGGGTCCCAAGAGACCCAGTACTTC.